This T cell receptor beta chain is drawn from a study of identical twins. Findings and limits, study-wide: Without tracking the same donors, conclusions rested on cross-sectional statistical analysis.

Per germline, CDR1 DFQATT and CDR2 SNEGSKA (reference sequence). V shed 0 bases and J shed 1 base, with 13 bases lying between them. This CDR3 is built from 15 residues. Using its own MiXCR run on the 5' RACE reads, TCRdb lists one record per CDR3 protein. Found here are about 530,000 distinct CDR3 sequences, around 24% of them singletons; the top ten hold 0.48%. This clonotype was observed a few times. What it recognizes is unknown. This sample was shared with a second study, whose subject was yellow fever vaccine responses in identical twins.

The sequencing input was CD4+ T cells sorted from blood. This chain joins TRBV20-1 and TRBJ2-7, with a weak D call TRBD1 (5 bases). The sequence derives from a woman aged 18-29 years in good health. CDR3 in amino acids: CSARDLGRQSYEQYF. DNA of the CDR3: TGCAGTGCTAGAGATCTGGGTAGACAGTCCTACGAGCAGTACTTC.